This TCR beta chain was identified during a study of chemoradiotherapy in HPV16-positive cancers (dated by TCRdb to about 2022). Broadly, across the study: Functional T-cell assays on cells from two HPV16-positive patients defined candidate HPV-specific T-cell clones and common TCR motifs. The study set out to ask whether T-cell immunity against the HPV oncoproteins E6 and E7 changes over the course of chemoradiotherapy and whether that immunity affects survival. TCR repertoires from roughly 93 patients with HPV-related cancers were then used to track the candidate HPV-specific TCRs and motifs.

About this clone: The clone's antigen remains unknown. Base quality data are lacking; no much larger clone is found one base away.

Because repertoires were sampled repeatedly during chemoradiotherapy, clonal expansion in the tumor microenvironment could be followed. The library was made by the immunoSEQ multiplex PCR assay. TCRdb obtained this table from immuneACCESS and retained in-frame rearrangements with V and J assigned. These tables miss some clones; where compared with another copy, unresolved V genes account for less than half of the shortfall, and the remainder is unexplained. Within this sample are roughly 10,000 clones, with about 80% of them counted one time only. Of the sample, roughly 13% is held by the ten largest clones. The study at large found these results: Expansion of candidate HPV-specific clones and E7-related TCR motifs was observed in the tumor microenvironment during treatment, whereas no such expansion was observed for non-HPV-specific T cells. Improved recurrence-free survival in HPV16-positive patients was associated with expansion of HPV-responsive T cells during chemoradiotherapy. The functional definition of HPV-specific T cells came from only a couple of HPV16-positive patients, and the survival association was reported for HPV16-positive patients.

CDR1 SGHRS and CDR2 YFSETQ were looked up in the germline V gene. V gives up 4 bases and J gives up 1 base, and the segment between their germline ends measures 11 bases. Including the terminal cysteine and phenylalanine, the CDR3 comprises 14 residues. Here the CDR3 DNA is all that survives: 42 bases in frame from base 1. The sample consisted of tumor tissue, taken from a patient who underwent chemoradiotherapy. This TCR was sampled from a human donor with HPV-associated anogenital cancer. The chain was built from TRBV5-1 and TRBJ1-1, with the identity of the D gene unclear. The base sequence is TGCGCCAGCAGCCCCACCCGGAGGAACACTGAAGCTTTCTTT. This translates into CASSPTRRNTEAFF.